This T cell receptor beta chain was observed in a study of technical replicates of blood from a few donors. Assay used: immunoSEQ multiplex PCR; TCRdb lists only in-frame clones, some missing. The table includes some 87,000 clones, more than 85% detected once. Germline V gene sequence: CDR1 MNHNS, CDR2 SASEGT. There are 14 residues in the CDR3. Unmatched junction bases numbered 5, after V lost 4 bases and J lost 2 bases. Sequencing used T cells isolated from PBMCs. The sequence derives from a human donor in good health. The rearrangement uses TRBV6-1 and TRBJ2-7, with 7 bases lining up with TRBD1. CDR3 DNA: TGTGCCAGCAGTGGTTGGGACAGTACCTACGAGCAGTACTTC. Protein: CASSGWDSTYEQYF.